This T cell receptor beta chain appears in the sequencing data of a study of OX40 agonist ivuxolimab in advanced cancers. The table came from immunoSEQ multiplex PCR; TCRdb's copy has only in-frame clones and leaves some out. The data hold roughly 80,000 clones, with roughly 82% observed a single time. Trimming removed 5 bases from V and 7 bases from J; junction bases left unmatched: 7. The germline gives CDR1 MDHEN, CDR2 SYDVKM. The CDR3 sequence is 14 residues long. This clone turned up a few times. The sample consisted of CD4+ or CD8+ T cells sorted from blood, taken in a trial of the OX40 agonist ivuxolimab. The chain combines TRBV28 with TRBJ2-1, with 8 nucleotides matching TRBD2. The source is an adult with an advanced solid tumor such as melanoma, head and neck, liver or kidney cancer. CDR3 DNA sequence: TGTGCCAGCAGTAGAGCGGGAGTGGGAAATGAGCAGTTCTTC. It yields the protein CASSRAGVGNEQFF.